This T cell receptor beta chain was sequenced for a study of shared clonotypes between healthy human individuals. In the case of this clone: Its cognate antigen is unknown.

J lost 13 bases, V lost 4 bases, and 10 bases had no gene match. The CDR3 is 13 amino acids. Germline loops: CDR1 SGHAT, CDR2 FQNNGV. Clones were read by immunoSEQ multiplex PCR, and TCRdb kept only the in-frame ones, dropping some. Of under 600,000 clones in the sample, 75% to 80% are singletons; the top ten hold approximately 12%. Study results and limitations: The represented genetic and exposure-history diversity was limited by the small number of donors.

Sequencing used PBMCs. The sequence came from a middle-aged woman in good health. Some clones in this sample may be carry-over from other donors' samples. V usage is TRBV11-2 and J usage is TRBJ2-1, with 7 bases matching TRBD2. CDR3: CASSSYIAGRQFF. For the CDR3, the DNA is TGTGCCAGCAGCTCTTATATAGCGGGCCGCCAGTTCTTC.